This entry describes one T cell receptor beta chain. Its antigen is undetermined. The data are from a study of vaccination and CD4 T cells after COVID-19. Treatment in this sample: roughly ten-day PBMC culture with coronavirus spike peptide pools or control peptides (ViraFEST assay). Per germline, CDR1 SGHDN and CDR2 FVKESK. The CDR3 runs to 18 residues. Germline trimming cut 3 bases from V and 6 bases from J; bases unmatched to any gene: 10. Cultured CD4+ T-cell DNA underwent Oncomine TCR Beta short-read sequencing. Investigators obtained genomic DNA by extraction from cultured CD4+ T cells. One entry per CDR3 protein results from TCRdb running MiXCR on the PCR reads. In the table there are about 20,000 distinct CDR3 sequences, less than 55% of which are singletons.

The rearrangement joins TRBV14 to TRBJ2-1; 14 nucleotides line up with TRBD2. The sequenced sample consisted of CD4+ T cells from blood, cultured in vitro. The clonotype was recovered from a human donor who had recovered from COVID-19. The CDR3 DNA follows: TGTGCCAGCAGCCATCGGACTAGCGGGAGGAACATCGGCAATGAGCAGTTCTTC. The encoded protein is CASSHRTSGRNIGNEQFF. Supplemented by reference TRBV14 and TRBJ2-1, the full variable domain reads EAGVTQFPSHSVIEKGQTVTLRCDPISGHDNLYWYRRVMGKEIKFLLHFVKESKQDESGMPNNRFLAERTGGTYSTLKVQPAELEDSGVYFCASSHRTSGRNIGNEQFFGPGTRLTVL.